Listed below are T cell receptor beta chains from one sample, sequenced in a study of blood T cell repertoires in COVID-19. Repertoires were generated with immunoSEQ multiplex PCR, while TCRdb's copy carries only in-frame clones and drops some. The sample includes about 180,000 clones, approximately 85% of them seen just once. Specimen: peripheral blood. The receptors derive from a human donor with active or convalescent COVID-19. The donor label of this sample is uncertain. Both conserved end residues are part of each CDR3. Fields, in order: CDR3 protein, J gene, V gene.

CDR3: CASSLAGGLNNEQFF; J: TRBJ2-1; V: TRBV28
CDR3: CASSLGQTGQDGYTF; J: TRBJ1-2; V: TRBV7-2
CDR3: CASSQEGAGGGANVLTF; J: TRBJ2-6; V: TRBV4-2
CDR3: CASSVDQGNTEAFF; J: TRBJ1-1; V: TRBV9
CDR3: CASSLVHRTSSYEQYF; J: TRBJ2-7; V: TRBV7-8
CDR3: CAWRRGSLAYEQYF; J: TRBJ2-7; V: TRBV30
CDR3: CSVGENSPLHF; J: TRBJ1-6; V: TRBV29-1
CDR3: CASSFGASGYTGELFF; J: TRBJ2-2; V: TRBV28
CDR3: CATSDEGRGSTGELFF; J: TRBJ2-2; V: TRBV24-1
CDR3: CASSLAAGDNNEQFF; J: TRBJ2-1; V: TRBV5-1
CDR3: CSVGSPYEQYF; J: TRBJ2-7; V: TRBV20-1
CDR3: CASSVDRNYGYTF; J: TRBJ1-2; V: TRBV9
CDR3: CASGLVEVWPREQYF; J: TRBJ2-3; V: TRBV12-5
CDR3: CASSFPNPPLDEAFF; J: TRBJ1-1; V: TRBV28
CDR3: CASSLGGTQVGELFF; J: TRBJ2-2; V: TRBV7-2
CDR3: CASSRQGTETQYF; J: TRBJ2-5; V: TRBV28
CDR3: CASSHGLDHNEQFF; J: TRBJ2-1; V: TRBV5-1
CDR3: CASSLDRGPYEQYF; J: TRBJ2-7; V: TRBV11-2
CDR3: CASSLGGAGYGYTF; J: TRBJ1-2; V: TRBV11-1